This is a list of T cell receptor beta chains from one sample in a study of CD8 T cell repertoires and HIV-1 epitope variants. No antigens are known for them. Generated by immunoSEQ multiplex PCR, the TCRdb table keeps only in-frame clones and is missing some. The table records around 5,000 clones, under 70% of them present only once. Material: cultured CD8+ T cells derived from PBMCs. These receptor sequences come from a male donor with HIV. The CDR3 runs from the conserved cysteine through the conserved F or W. The D gene is left open where the match is weak. Clone size is not always given. Where it is, it says once, few, many or a class for expanded clones.

d_gene,j_gene,v_gene,abundance,CDR3aa,CDR3nt
NA,TRBJ1-5,TRBV19,NA,CASSYVGAQPQHF,TGTGCCAGTAGTTATGTTGGTGCCCAGCCCCAGCATTTT
TRBD1,TRBJ2-7,TRBV5-8,NA,CASSLQGDYEQYF,TGTGCCAGCAGCTTACAGGGGGACTACGAGCAGTACTTC
TRBD1,TRBJ1-2,TRBV5-4,NA,CASSQDDRGDYGYTF,TGTGCCAGCAGCCAAGATGACAGGGGGGACTATGGCTACACCTTC
NA,TRBJ1-1,TRBV27,NA,CASREQNTEAFF,TGTGCCAGCAGGGAACAGAACACTGAAGCTTTCTTT
TRBD1,TRBJ1-1,TRBV6-5,NA,CASSWGTGRTEAFF,TGTGCCAGCAGTTGGGGGACAGGGCGCACTGAAGCTTTCTTT
NA,TRBJ1-2,TRBV6-5,few,CASLQGNYGYTF,TGTGCCAGCCTTCAGGGAAACTATGGCTACACCTTC
NA,TRBJ2-2,TRBV5-5,once,CASSDLTGPLGTGELFF,TGTGCCAGCAGCGACCTGACGGGACCCCTGGGGACCGGGGAGCTGTTTTTT
TRBD1,TRBJ1-4,TRBV2,NA,CASRGTGEYEKLFF,TGTGCCAGCAGGGGGACAGGGGAGTATGAAAAACTGTTTTTT
TRBD1,TRBJ1-2,TRBV20-1,NA,CSARTGDYAF,TGCAGTGCTAGAACAGGGGATTACGCCTTC
NA,TRBJ1-3,TRBV7-2,NA,CASSFPRAGVGGNTIYF,TGTGCCAGCAGCTTTCCCCGTGCGGGAGTTGGTGGAAACACCATATATTTT
TRBD1,TRBJ1-5,TRBV6-1,NA,CASSESVQGARGQPQHF,TGTGCCAGCAGTGAAAGTGTTCAGGGGGCTCGCGGTCAGCCCCAGCATTTT
TRBD2,TRBJ2-1,TRBV27,NA,CASRLAGGPILEQFF,TGTGCCAGCAGGTTAGCGGGAGGGCCCATTCTTGAGCAGTTCTTC
NA,TRBJ1-1,TRBV6-6,NA,CASSTNTLLEAEAFF,TGTGCCAGCAGTACCAACACCCTTTTGGAGGCTGAAGCTTTCTTT
NA,TRBJ2-5,TRBV6-1,once,CASRPDGGLTQYF,TGTGCCAGCAGACCGGACGGCGGTTTGACCCAGTACTTC
TRBD2,TRBJ2-7,TRBV4-1,few,CASSQVYGAISGSYEQYF,TGCGCCAGCAGCCAAGTTTATGGTGCGATTAGCGGGAGTTACGAGCAGTACTTC
NA,TRBJ2-1,TRBV29-1,NA,CSVGGGPYNEQFF,TGCAGCGTTGGGGGGGGCCCCTACAATGAGCAGTTCTTC
TRBD1,TRBJ2-2,TRBV6-5,NA,CASSSPTGTNTGELFF,TGTGCCAGCAGTTCGCCGACAGGGACGAACACCGGGGAGCTGTTTTTT
NA,TRBJ2-1,TRBV5-1,NA,CASSLTSSFPNEQFF,TGCGCCAGCAGCTTAACTAGCTCCTTCCCCAATGAGCAGTTCTTC
NA,TRBJ1-1,TRBV27,NA,CASSSSIGMNTEAFF,TGTGCCAGCAGTTCCTCTATCGGCATGAACACTGAAGCTTTCTTT